Sequencing of this T cell receptor (beta chain) was carried out in a study of OX40 agonist ivuxolimab in advanced cancers. The wider study: While on treatment, patients had intravenous ivuxolimab at 0.01 to 10 mg/kg every 2 weeks. Three patients, one with hepatocellular carcinoma and two with cutaneous melanoma, responded partially.

Points on this clone: Its specificity is not known.

This CDR3 is 16 amino acids long. The germline V gene has CDR1 MGHDK and CDR2 SYGVNS. Trimming cost V 6 bases and J 3 bases, with 21 bases left between them. The data were produced by immunoSEQ multiplex PCR, yet TCRdb's version contains in-frame clones alone and is incomplete. The data hold over 65,000 clones, with approximately 89% observed a single time. Study-level points and caveats: Antigen specificity of clonally expanded peripheral T cells was not established.

The clonotype was recovered from an adult with an advanced solid tumor such as melanoma, head and neck, liver or kidney cancer. The V gene is TRBV25-1, the J gene TRBJ2-7; a possible D gene is TRBD1 (6 bases). Sequencing was performed on CD4+ or CD8+ T cells sorted from blood, taken in a trial of the OX40 agonist ivuxolimab. CDR3 amino acids: CASSSRGTGTNYEQYF. The CDR3 DNA reads TGTGCCAGCAGCTCACGGGGAACAGGGACCAACTACGAGCAGTACTTC.